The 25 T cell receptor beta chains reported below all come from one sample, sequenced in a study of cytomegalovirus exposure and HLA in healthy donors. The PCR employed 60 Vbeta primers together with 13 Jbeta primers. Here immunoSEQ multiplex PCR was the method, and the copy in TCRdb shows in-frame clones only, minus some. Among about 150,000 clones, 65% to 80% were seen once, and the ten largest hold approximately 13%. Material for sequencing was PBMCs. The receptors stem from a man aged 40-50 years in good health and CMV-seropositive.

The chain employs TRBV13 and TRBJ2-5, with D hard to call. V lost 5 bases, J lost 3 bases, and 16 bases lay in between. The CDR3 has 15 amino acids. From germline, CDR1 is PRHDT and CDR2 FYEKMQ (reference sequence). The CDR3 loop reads CASSPAPGTEETQYF. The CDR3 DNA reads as TGTGCCAGCAGCCCCGCTCCGGGTACCGAAGAGACCCAGTACTTC.

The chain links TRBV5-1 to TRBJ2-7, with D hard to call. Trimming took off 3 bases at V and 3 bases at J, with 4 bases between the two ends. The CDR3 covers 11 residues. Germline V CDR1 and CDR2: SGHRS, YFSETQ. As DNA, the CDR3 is TGCGCCAGCAGCTCTAACTACGAGCAGTACTTC. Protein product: CASSSNYEQYF.

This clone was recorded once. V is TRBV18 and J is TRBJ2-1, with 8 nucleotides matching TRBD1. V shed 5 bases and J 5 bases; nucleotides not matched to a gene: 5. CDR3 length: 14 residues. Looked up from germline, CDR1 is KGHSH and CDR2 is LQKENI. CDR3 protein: CASSDRGVDNEQFF. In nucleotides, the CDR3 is TGTGCCAGCTCAGACAGGGGTGTCGACAATGAGCAGTTCTTC. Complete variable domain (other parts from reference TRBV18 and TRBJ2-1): NAGVMQNPRHLVRRRGQEARLRCSPMKGHSHVYWYRQLPEEGLKFMVYLQKENIIDESGMPKERFSAEFPKEGPSILRIQQVVRGDSAAYFCASSDRGVDNEQFFGPGTRLTVL.

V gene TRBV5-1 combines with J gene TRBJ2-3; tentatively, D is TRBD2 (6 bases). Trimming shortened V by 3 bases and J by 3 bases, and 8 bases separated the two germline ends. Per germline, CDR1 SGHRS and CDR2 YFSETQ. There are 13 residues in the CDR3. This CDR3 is CASSWRDTDTQYF. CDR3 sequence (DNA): TGCGCCAGCAGCTGGAGGGATACAGATACGCAGTATTTT. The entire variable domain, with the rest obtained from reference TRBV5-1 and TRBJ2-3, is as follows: KAGVTQTPRYLIKTRGQQVTLSCSPISGHRSVSWYQQTPGQGLQFLFEYFSETQRNKGNFPGRFSGRQFSNSRSEMNVSTLELGDSALYLCASSWRDTDTQYFGPGTRLTVL.

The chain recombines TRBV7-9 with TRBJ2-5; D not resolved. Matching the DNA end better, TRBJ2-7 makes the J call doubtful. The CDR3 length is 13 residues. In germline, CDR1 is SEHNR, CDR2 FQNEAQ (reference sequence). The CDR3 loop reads CASSSLGENEQYF. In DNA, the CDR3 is TGTGCCAGCAGCTCCCTAGGAGAAAACGAGCAGTACTTC.

The CDR3 DNA reads TGTGCCAGCAGTTTTAGACTAGCGGGAGAAGAGACCCAGTACTTC. It translates to CASSFRLAGEETQYF. The chain uses TRBV2 and TRBJ2-5, with 12 bases identical to TRBD2. CDR3 size: 15 residues. From germline, CDR1 is SNHLY and CDR2 FYNNEI. Unmatched junction bases numbered 4, after V lost 5 bases and J lost 3 bases.

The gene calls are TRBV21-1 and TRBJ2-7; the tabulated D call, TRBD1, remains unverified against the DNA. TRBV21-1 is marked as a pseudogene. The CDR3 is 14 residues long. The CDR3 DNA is TGTGCCAGTAGAACCGGACAGGGAGTCAACGAGCAGTACTTC. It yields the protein CASRTGQGVNEQYF.

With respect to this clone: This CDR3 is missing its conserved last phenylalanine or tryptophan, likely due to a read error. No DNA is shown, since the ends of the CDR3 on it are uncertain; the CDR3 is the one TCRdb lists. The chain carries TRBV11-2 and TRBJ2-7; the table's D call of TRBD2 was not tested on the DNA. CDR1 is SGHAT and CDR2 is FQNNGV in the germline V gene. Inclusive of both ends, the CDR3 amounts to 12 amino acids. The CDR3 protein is CASSLRGLAQEL.

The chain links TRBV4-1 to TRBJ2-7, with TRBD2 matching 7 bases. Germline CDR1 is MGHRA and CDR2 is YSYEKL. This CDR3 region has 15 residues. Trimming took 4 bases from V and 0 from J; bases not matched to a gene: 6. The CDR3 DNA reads TGCGCCAGCAGCCGGGAGGGGACCAACTCCTACGAGCAGTACTTC. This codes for CASSREGTNSYEQYF.

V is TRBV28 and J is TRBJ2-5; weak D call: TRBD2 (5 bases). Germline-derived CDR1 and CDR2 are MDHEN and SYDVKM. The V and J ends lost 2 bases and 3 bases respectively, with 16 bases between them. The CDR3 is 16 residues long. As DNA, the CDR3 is TGTGCCAGCAGTTTAGGGGTCAGCGGCGCGAAAGAGACCCAGTACTTC. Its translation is CASSLGVSGAKETQYF.

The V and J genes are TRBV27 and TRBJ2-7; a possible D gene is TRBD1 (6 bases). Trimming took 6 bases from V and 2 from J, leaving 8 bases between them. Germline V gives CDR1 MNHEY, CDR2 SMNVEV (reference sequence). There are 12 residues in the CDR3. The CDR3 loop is CASRQGTYEQYF. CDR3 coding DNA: TGTGCCAGCAGACAGGGAACCTACGAGCAGTACTTC.

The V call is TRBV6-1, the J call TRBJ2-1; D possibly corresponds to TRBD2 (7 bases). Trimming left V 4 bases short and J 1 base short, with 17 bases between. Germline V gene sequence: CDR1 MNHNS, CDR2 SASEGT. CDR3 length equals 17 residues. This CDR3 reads CASSGRSGEGSYNEQFF. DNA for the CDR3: TGTGCCAGCAGTGGACGATCAGGGGAGGGTTCCTACAATGAGCAGTTCTTC.

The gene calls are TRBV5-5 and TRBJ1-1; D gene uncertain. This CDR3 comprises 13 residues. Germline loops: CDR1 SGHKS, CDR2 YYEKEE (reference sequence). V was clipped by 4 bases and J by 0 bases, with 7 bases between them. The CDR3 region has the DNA TGTGCCAGCAGCCAGAAGATGAACACTGAAGCTTTCTTT. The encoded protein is CASSQKMNTEAFF. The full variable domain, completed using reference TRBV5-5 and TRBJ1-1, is DAGVTQSPTHLIKTRGQQVTLRCSPISGHKSVSWYQQVLGQGPQFIFQYYEKEERGRGNFPDRFSARQFPNYSSELNVNALLLGDSALYLCASSQKMNTEAFFGQGTRLTVV.

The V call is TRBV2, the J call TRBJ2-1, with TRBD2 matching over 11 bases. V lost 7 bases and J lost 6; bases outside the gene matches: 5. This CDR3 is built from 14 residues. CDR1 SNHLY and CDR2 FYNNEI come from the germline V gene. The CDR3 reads CASTPGLAANEQFF. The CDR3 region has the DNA TGTGCCAGCACTCCGGGACTAGCGGCCAATGAGCAGTTCTTC.

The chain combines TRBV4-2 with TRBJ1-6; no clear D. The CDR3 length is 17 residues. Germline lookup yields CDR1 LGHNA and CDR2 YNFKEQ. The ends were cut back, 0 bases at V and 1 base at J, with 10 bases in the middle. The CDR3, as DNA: TGTGCCAGCAGCCAAGAATCAGGAAGTTCCTATAATTCACCCCTCCACTTT. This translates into CASSQESGSSYNSPLHF.

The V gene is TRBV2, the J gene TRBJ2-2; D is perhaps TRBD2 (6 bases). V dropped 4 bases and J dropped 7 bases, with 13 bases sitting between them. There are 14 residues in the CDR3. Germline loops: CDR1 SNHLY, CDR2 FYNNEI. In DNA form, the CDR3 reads TGTGCCAGCAGTGTTGAGGAGGGAGTCGGGGAGCTGTTTTTT. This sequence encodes CASSVEEGVGELFF.

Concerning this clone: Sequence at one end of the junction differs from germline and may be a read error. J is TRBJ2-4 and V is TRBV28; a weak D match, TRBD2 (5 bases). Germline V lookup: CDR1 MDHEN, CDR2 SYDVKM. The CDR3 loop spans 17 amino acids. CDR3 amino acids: CASSYISLDLAKNSQYF. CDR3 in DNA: TGTGCCAGCAGTTATATCTCGCTGGATCTAGCCAAAAACAGTCAGTACTTC.

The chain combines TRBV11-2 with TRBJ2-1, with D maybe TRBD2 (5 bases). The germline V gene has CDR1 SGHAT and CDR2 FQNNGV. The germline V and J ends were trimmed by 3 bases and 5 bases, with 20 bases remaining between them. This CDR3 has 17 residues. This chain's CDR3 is CASSFFSVGGRNNEQFF. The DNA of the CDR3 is TGTGCCAGCAGCTTCTTTTCAGTTGGCGGGCGTAACAATGAGCAGTTCTTC.

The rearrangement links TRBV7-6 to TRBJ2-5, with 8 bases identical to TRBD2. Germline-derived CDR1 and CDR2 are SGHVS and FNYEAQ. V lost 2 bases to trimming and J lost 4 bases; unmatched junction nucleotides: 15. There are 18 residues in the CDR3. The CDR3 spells CASSLRGGKGRGGETQYF. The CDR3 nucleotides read TGTGCCAGCAGCTTACGGGGGGGAAAGGGCAGGGGAGGAGAGACCCAGTACTTC. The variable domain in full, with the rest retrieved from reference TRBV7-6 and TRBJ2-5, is GAGVSQSPRYKVTKRGQDVALRCDPISGHVSLYWYRQALGQGPEFLTYFNYEAQQDKSGLPNDRFSAERPEGSISTLTIQRTEQRDSAMYRCASSLRGGKGRGGETQYFGPGTRLLVL.

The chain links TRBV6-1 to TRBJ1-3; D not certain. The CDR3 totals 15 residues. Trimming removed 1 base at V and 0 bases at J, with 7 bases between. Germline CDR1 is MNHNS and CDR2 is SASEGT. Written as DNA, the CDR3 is TGTGCCAGCAGTGAAGAAATCAGCTCTGGAAACACCATATATTTT. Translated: CASSEEISSGNTIYF.

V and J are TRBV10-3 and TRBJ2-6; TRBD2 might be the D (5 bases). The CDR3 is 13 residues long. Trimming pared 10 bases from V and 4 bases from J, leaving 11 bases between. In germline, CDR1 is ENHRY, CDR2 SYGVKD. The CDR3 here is CASLAAGANVLTF. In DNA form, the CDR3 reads TGTGCCAGCCTAGCCGCCGGGGCCAACGTCCTGACTTTC.

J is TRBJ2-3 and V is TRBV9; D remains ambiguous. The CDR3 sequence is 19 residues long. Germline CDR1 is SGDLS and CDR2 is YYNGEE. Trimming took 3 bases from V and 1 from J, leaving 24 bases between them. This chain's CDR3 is CASSGSARGVSEGTDTQYF. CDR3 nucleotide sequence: TGTGCCAGCAGCGGGAGCGCCCGAGGTGTGAGCGAAGGCACAGATACGCAGTATTTT.

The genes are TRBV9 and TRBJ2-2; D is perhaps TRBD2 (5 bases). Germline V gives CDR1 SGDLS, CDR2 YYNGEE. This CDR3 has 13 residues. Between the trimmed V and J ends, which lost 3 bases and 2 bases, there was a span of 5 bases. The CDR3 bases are TGTGCCAGCAGCGCGGGAAACACCGGGGAGCTGTTTTTT. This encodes CASSAGNTGELFF.

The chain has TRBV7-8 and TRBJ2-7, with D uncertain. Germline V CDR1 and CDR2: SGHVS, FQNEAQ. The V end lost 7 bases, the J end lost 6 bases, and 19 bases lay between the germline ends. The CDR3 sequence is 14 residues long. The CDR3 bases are TGTGCCAGCACCACCCTAGTTATACTGGCCGAGCAGTACTTC. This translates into CASTTLVILAEQYF. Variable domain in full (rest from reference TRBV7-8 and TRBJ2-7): GAGVSQSPRYKVAKRGQDVALRCDPISGHVSLFWYQQALGQGPEFLTYFQNEAQLDKSGLPSDRFFAERPEGSVSTLKIQRTQQEDSAVYLCASTTLVILAEQYFGPGTRLTVT.

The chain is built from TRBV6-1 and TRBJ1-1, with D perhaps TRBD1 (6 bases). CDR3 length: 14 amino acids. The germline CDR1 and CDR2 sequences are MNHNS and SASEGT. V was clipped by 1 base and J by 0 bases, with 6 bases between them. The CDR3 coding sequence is TGTGCCAGCAGTGAAGACAGGGTGAACACTGAAGCTTTCTTT. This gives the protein CASSEDRVNTEAFF.